The subject of this entry is one TCR beta chain. In its sample, this clone was seen a few times. The antigen this receptor binds is unknown. No qualities accompany the bases; no much larger clone lies one base away. The sample is drawn from a study of cytotoxic CD8 clonotypes in ibrutinib-treated CLL (dated by TCRdb to about 2021). Turning to the overall study: The cohort included more than 14 treatment-naive and about a dozen relapsed/refractory patients; about 17 were IGHV unmutated. Partial responses were observed in about 25 patients and complete responses in 2; after a median follow-up of around 68 months, remission was maintained in approximately 15 patients and progression was observed in approximately 12. Samples at response were collected after a median of about 12 months of treatment, with a range of about 6 to 40 months. Samples averaged about 260,000 productive templates and 90,000 to 100,000 productive rearrangements. Longitudinal samples were available for about 30% of the 86 trial participants. Cryopreserved peripheral blood mononuclear cells were collected at three points: before therapy, at response, and at either sustained remission or disease progression. Every remission and progressive disease sample was obtained while ibrutinib was still being received by the patients.

Each clonotype received, on average, 10x coverage in deep resolution sequencing performed on a MiSeq, where the target depth lay between 1 in 1 million and 1 in 200,000 T cells. The immunoSEQ hsTCRB Kit was used to generate TCR beta libraries. From the authors' description of their analysis: Data were analyzed with ImmunoSEQ Data Assistant and ImmunoSEQ Analyzer, with V, D and J genes assigned per IMGT definitions. Clonality was computed as one minus normalized Shannon entropy of productive rearrangement frequencies, ranging from 0 to 1. Public clonotype analysis was restricted to overrepresented clonotypes comprising at least 0.05% of each patient's repertoire. Repertoires from around 13 age-matched healthy donors in immuneACCESS were used as clonality controls. TCRdb stores this immuneACCESS table with in-frame sequences only. Part of the clones is absent; in the studies checked, under half of the shortfall reflects unresolved V genes, and no reason is known for the rest. V, J and clone size were drawn from that table, and D and trimming were deduced from the DNA. This sample comprises roughly 300,000 clones, roughly four fifths of them detected only once. The ten largest clones add up to about 5.3% of the sample.

Broader findings and caveats from the paper: Baseline clonality exceeded that of age-matched healthy donors and correlated strongly with circulating CD8+ T-cell counts. Clonality rose at ibrutinib response, remained stable during sustained remission, and dropped back toward baseline at progression. Lymph node repertoires were not examined, and the timing of sampling was not matched between patients in sustained remission and those whose disease progressed. Public clonotypes were found to be uncommon and were observed to contract or remain stable during treatment; the increase in clonality was shown to reflect expansion of private clonotypes at ibrutinib response.

Relative to germline, V is 7 bases shorter and J is 7 bases shorter, with 14 bases between their ends. The CDR3 holds 13 amino acids from the cysteine to the phenylalanine. This entry keeps only the CDR3 DNA: 39 bases, framed from base 1. The germline V gene (reference sequence) sets CDR1 to LNHDA and CDR2 to SQIVND. The time point label for this specimen denotes: progressive disease on ibrutinib. Around 2 micrograms of genomic DNA were extracted from cryopreserved PBMCs for TCR beta library preparation. Longitudinal blood samples from CLL patients on ibrutinib monotherapy were analyzed using high-throughput TCR beta sequencing. Patients were enrolled in a phase 2 open-label single-center ibrutinib monotherapy trial.

This clonotype was sampled from a human donor with chronic lymphocytic leukemia. This specimen was PBMCs, taken at disease progression, from a patient treated with ibrutinib. The V gene is TRBV19 and the J gene is TRBJ1-5, with no reliable assignment of the D segment. The CDR3 region reads CASTIGAKQPQHF. The DNA sequence follows: TGTGCCAGTACCATTGGTGCTAAGCAGCCCCAGCATTTT.